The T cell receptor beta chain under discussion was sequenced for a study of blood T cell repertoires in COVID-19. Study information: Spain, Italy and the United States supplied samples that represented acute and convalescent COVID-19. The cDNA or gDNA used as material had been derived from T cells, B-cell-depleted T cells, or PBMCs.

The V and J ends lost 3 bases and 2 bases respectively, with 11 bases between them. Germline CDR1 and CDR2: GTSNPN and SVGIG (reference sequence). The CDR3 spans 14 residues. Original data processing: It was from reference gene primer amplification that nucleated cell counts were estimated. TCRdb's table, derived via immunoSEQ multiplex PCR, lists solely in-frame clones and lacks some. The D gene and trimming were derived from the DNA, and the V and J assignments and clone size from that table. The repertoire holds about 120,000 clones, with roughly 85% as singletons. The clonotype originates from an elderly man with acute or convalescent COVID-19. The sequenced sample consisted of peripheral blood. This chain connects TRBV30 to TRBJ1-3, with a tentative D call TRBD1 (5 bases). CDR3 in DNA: TGTGCCTGGAGCCAACAGGTTACTGGAAACACCATATATTTT. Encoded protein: CAWSQQVTGNTIYF. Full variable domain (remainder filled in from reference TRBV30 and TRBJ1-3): SQTIHQWPATLVQPVGSPLSLECTVEGTSNPNLYWYRQAAGRGLQLLFYSVGIGQISSEVPQNLSASRPQDRQFILSSKKLLLSDSGFYLCAWSQQVTGNTIYFGEGSWLTVV.